This section outlines one TCR beta chain sequence together with its context. Its binding antigen is unknown. Base-call qualities are not available, and no considerably larger clone is one nucleotide away. A single peripheral blood draw of approximately 0.11 L on average was collected from each donor into heparinised tubes. A BD FACSAria II and a panel including CD45RO, CCR7, CD25, CD127, CD95 and CD27 were used to sort naive, central memory, regulatory and stem cell-like memory CD4+ T cells. A purity above 95% was achieved for all sorted populations. PBMCs were separated immediately by Lymphoprep density gradient centrifugation and were stained directly, without being cultured. So that batch effects would be minimized, each experiment stained and sorted samples in pairs, pairing one healthy donor with one patient. The CDR3 contains 14 residues, cysteine and phenylalanine counted. Only the CDR3 part of the read is kept: 42 bases, read in frame from the first base. From a lookup of the germline V gene, CDR1 and CDR2 are SGHTA and FQGNSA. Trimming at the junction amounts to 1 base on V and 1 base on J, and the germline ends lie 8 bases apart.

The entire isolated RNA was reverse transcribed using the High Capacity cDNA Reverse Transcription Kit, and thus expressed TCRB transcripts were sequenced. Deep immunoSEQ sequencing was performed on naive, central memory and regulatory T cell samples, with an average of roughly 3.6 million total reads per sample. Sorted cells were lysed in RLT buffer and RNA was extracted with DNase-treated RNeasy Micro or Mini kits, depending on cell number. To prevent cross-contamination, each cell subset was processed individually, whereas patient and healthy donor samples were processed jointly. Using the immunoSEQ multiplex PCR, TCRB sequences were amplified from cDNA into 87-bp fragments spanning the CDR3 region. The amplicons were sequenced using the Illumina HiSeq platform. Processing in the source paper ran as follows. Synthetic template baselines were used to correct PCR bias computationally, reads within Hamming distance 2 were collapsed, and singletons that could not be merged were discarded. Reads were aligned against IMGT so that V, D and J genes, CDR3 length and insertions or deletions at six rearrangement sites could be assigned. Within each subset, clonotype counts were normalized to the number of sorted cells before true diversity and Gini coefficients were calculated with the tcR R package. The overlap coefficient, calculated on TCRB nucleotide sequences, was used to measure repertoire sharing. Out-of-frame TCRB sequences from naive cells were analyzed to stand in for the pre-selection repertoire. TCRdb obtained this table from immuneACCESS and retained in-frame rearrangements with V and J assigned. These tables miss some clones; where compared with another copy, unresolved V genes account for less than half of the shortfall, and the remainder is unexplained. Clonal size and the V and J genes are those of that table, whereas D and trimming came from the DNA. The sample records about 620,000 clones, roughly a sixth of which are singletons. The ten largest clones add up to approximately 0.099% of the sample.

This record belongs to a study of beta chain features in type 1 diabetes listed by TCRdb under 2018. Regarding the research as a whole: Patients and healthy donors did not differ in mean age, gender distribution, total cell number or subset yield. Whereas all 30 or so donors provided naive and central memory subsets, regulatory and stem cell-like memory subsets were isolated from just 8 patients and roughly 8 healthy donors. A total of approximately 99,000,000 sorted cells were examined across all samples, and RNA yield correlated strongly with the number of cells per subset. The study compared the TCRB repertoires of sorted circulating CD4+ T cell subsets in recently diagnosed type 1 diabetes patients with those in matched healthy donors.

General study outcomes and caveats: HLA sub-analyses involved small numbers of individuals, so any influence of HLA type on TCRB rearrangement remained unresolved. At VDJ recombination sites, type 1 diabetes patients had fewer insertions and more deleted nucleotides, which implies abnormalities in thymic rearrangement. Naive, central memory and regulatory TCRB repertoires appeared to be more similar among patients than among healthy donors. In all four CD4+ subsets, TCRB CDR3 length was moderately but significantly shorter in type 1 diabetes patients. Shorter templates might have been favored by PCR, but patient and control samples were amplified and corrected together, so both groups would have been affected equally by any skew. Because cDNA was sequenced instead of genomic DNA, activated cells with high expression could be over-represented, although the groups did not differ in activation or CD3 levels.

The receptor comes from a man aged 18 to 30 in good health. Material for sequencing was naive CD4+ T cells from blood. The sample's cell subset or site label, decoded: true naive CD4+ T cells. The sequence joins TRBV7-2 to TRBJ2-7; the D gene cannot be resolved reliably. The CDR3 protein: CASSLVARSYEQYF. Read as DNA, the sequence is TGTGCCAGCAGCTTAGTCGCCCGATCCTACGAGCAGTACTTC.